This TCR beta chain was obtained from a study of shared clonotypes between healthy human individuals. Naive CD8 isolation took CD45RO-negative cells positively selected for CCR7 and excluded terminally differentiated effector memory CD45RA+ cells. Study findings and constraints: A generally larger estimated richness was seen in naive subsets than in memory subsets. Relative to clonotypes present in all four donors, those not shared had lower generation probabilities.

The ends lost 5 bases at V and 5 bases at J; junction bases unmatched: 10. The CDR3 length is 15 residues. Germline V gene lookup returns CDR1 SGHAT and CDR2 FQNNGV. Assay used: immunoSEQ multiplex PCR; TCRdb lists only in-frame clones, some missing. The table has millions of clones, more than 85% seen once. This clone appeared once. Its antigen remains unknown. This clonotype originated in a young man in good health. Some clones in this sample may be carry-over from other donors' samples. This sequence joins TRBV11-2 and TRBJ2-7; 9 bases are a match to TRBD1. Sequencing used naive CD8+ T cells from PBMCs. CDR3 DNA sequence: TGTGCCAGCAGCCCTATGACCGGGACAGGGAACGAGCAGTACTTC. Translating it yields CASSPMTGTGNEQYF.